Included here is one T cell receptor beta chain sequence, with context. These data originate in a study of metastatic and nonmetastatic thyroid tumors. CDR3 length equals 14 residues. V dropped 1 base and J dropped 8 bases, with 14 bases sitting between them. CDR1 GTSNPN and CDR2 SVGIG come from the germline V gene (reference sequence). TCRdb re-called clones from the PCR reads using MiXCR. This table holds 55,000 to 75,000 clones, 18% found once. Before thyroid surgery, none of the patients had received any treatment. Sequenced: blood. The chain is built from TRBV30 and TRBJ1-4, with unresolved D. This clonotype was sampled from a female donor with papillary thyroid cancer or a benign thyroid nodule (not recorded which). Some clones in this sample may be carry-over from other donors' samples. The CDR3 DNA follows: TGTGCCTGGAGTGAGGCAAGGAGGTCGGAAAAACTGTTTTTT. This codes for CAWSEARRSEKLFF.